The 23 T cell receptor beta chains given below trace back to one sample, sequenced in a study of cytomegalovirus exposure and HLA in healthy donors. This PCR relied on a set of 60 Vbeta primers and 13 Jbeta primers. The repertoire was sequenced with immunoSEQ multiplex PCR; TCRdb's copy has only in-frame clones and lacks some. The sample has approximately 150,000 clones, approximately 85% seen once. The specimen sequenced was PBMCs. These receptor sequences come from a woman in her forties in good health and CMV-seronegative.

The chain carries TRBV11-2 and TRBJ2-3, with unresolved D. CDR3 length: 12 residues. The germline CDR1 and CDR2 sequences are SGHAT and FQNNGV. The V end was cut by 3 bases, the J end by 4 bases, with 5 bases between. The CDR3 nucleotides read TGTGCCAGCAGCTTGAGATCAGATACGCAGTATTTT. Translated: CASSLRSDTQYF.

This chain connects TRBV27 to TRBJ2-7, with a tentative D call TRBD2 (7 bases). Per germline, CDR1 MNHEY and CDR2 SMNVEV (reference sequence). The germline V and J ends were trimmed by 6 bases and 4 bases, with 13 bases remaining between them. The CDR3 extends over 13 amino acids. The CDR3 is CASRAGATYEQYF. In DNA form, the CDR3 reads TGTGCCAGCAGGGCGGGGGCGACTTACGAGCAGTACTTC.

The V and J genes are TRBV27 and TRBJ2-3; 10 bases map to TRBD2. The CDR3 runs 15 residues. Per germline, CDR1 MNHEY and CDR2 SMNVEV (reference sequence). V lost 5 bases and J lost 4; bases outside the gene matches: 6. The chain's CDR3 is CASSPEREGADTQYF. The CDR3 region has the DNA TGTGCCAGCAGTCCTGAGCGGGAGGGCGCAGATACGCAGTATTTT.

The chain carries TRBV4-2 and TRBJ2-7; possibly TRBD1 for D (5 bases). Trimming cost V 4 bases and J 0 bases, with 19 bases left between them. The CDR3 loop spans 17 amino acids. Germline lookup yields CDR1 LGHNA and CDR2 YNFKEQ. CDR3 amino acids: CASSPALGPPGSYEQYF. CDR3 DNA sequence: TGTGCCAGCAGCCCGGCGCTGGGGCCCCCCGGCTCCTACGAGCAGTACTTC.

This chain joins TRBV5-5 and TRBJ2-7; 8 bases agree with TRBD1. The V gene end was trimmed by 4 bases and the J gene end by 0 bases; junction bases not matched to a gene: 6. Germline V gene sequence: CDR1 SGHKS, CDR2 YYEKEE (reference sequence). CDR3 length: 15 residues. The CDR3 region is CASSRGQANSYEQYF. CDR3 DNA sequence: TGTGCCAGCAGCCGGGGACAGGCAAACTCCTACGAGCAGTACTTC. The full variable domain, with the rest looked up from reference TRBV5-5 and TRBJ2-7, is DAGVTQSPTHLIKTRGQQVTLRCSPISGHKSVSWYQQVLGQGPQFIFQYYEKEERGRGNFPDRFSARQFPNYSSELNVNALLLGDSALYLCASSRGQANSYEQYFGPGTRLTVT.

The rearrangement uses TRBV10-3 and TRBJ2-3; D may be TRBD2 (6 bases). The CDR3 totals 15 residues. Looked up from germline, CDR1 is ENHRY and CDR2 is SYGVKD. The V gene lost 7 bases and the J gene lost 5 bases, with 19 bases spanning the gap. CDR3 protein: CAIKPGLTFLDTQYF. The DNA of the CDR3 is TGTGCCATCAAGCCGGGACTGACCTTCTTAGATACGCAGTATTTT.

CDR3 loop: CASSFGQVNSPLHF. The CDR3 nucleotides read TGTGCCAGCAGCTTCGGACAGGTTAATTCACCCCTCCACTTT. V usage is TRBV7-8 and J usage is TRBJ1-6; TRBD1 matches 7 bases. Unmatched junction bases numbered 2, after V lost 3 bases and J lost 6 bases. Per the germline V gene, CDR1 is SGHVS and CDR2 is FQNEAQ. The CDR3 is 14 residues long.

V gene TRBV19 combines with J gene TRBJ2-7; D is ambiguous. V lost 2 bases to trimming and J lost 5 bases, with 10 bases between them. Germline V gene lookup returns CDR1 LNHDA and CDR2 SQIVND (reference sequence). The CDR3 runs to 13 residues. The CDR3 DNA reads TGTGCCAGTAGTATAAAGGTGGAGAACGAGCAGTACTTC. It yields the protein CASSIKVENEQYF.

V and J are TRBV28 and TRBJ2-2, with 7 bases fitting TRBD2. Germline V gene lookup returns CDR1 MDHEN and CDR2 SYDVKM. V trimming: 3 bases; J trimming: 3 bases; junction bases outside the gene matches: 4. CDR3 length: 15 amino acids. CDR3 protein: CASSLREGYTGELFF. CDR3 DNA sequence: TGTGCCAGCAGTTTGAGGGAGGGGTACACCGGGGAGCTGTTTTTT.

The gene calls are TRBV5-1 and TRBJ2-4, with 7 bases matching TRBD2. Germline-derived CDR1 and CDR2 are SGHRS and YFSETQ. CDR3 length: 15 amino acids. Trimming at V came to 1 base and at J to 6 bases, leaving 7 bases not matched to a gene. The CDR3 DNA follows: TGCGCCAGCAGCTTGAGGGAGGGCGAGGTAAACATTCAGTACTTC. Its protein product is CASSLREGEVNIQYF.

The genes are TRBV10-3 and TRBJ2-7; 7 bases are a match to TRBD1. CDR1 is ENHRY and CDR2 is SYGVKD in the germline V gene. V was pared by 6 bases and J by 2 bases, with 7 bases of the junction left unmatched. This CDR3 spans 14 amino acids. The CDR3 loop is CAIREGATTYEQYF. For the CDR3, the DNA is TGTGCCATCAGAGAGGGGGCTACCACCTACGAGCAGTACTTC.

This chain links TRBV7-2 with TRBJ2-2; D gene uncertain. The CDR3 runs to 15 residues. CDR1 is SGHTA, CDR2 FQGNSA, per germline. V was trimmed by 7 bases and J by 0 bases, leaving 12 bases between them. The CDR3 reads CASTQWFANTGELFF. The CDR3 bases are TGTGCCAGCACCCAGTGGTTCGCGAACACCGGGGAGCTGTTTTTT.

The chain uses TRBV6-6 and TRBJ1-5; TRBD1 aligns across 10 bases. Germline CDR1 reads MNHNY; CDR2 reads SVGAGI (reference sequence). With V trimmed by 6 bases and J by 4 bases, 3 bases remained unmatched. The length of the CDR3 is 14 residues. The CDR3 nucleotides read TGTGCCAGCAGATCGGGACAGGGGAATCAGCCCCAGCATTTT. Translation gives CASRSGQGNQPQHF.

The V and J genes are TRBV5-6 and TRBJ2-1, with 12 bases aligning to TRBD2. This CDR3 is 16 amino acids long. The V gene's germline CDR1 is SGHDT and CDR2 YYEEEE. V dropped 1 base and J dropped 7; count of bases not matched to a gene: 6. CDR3 region: CASSLLGLAGQNEQFF. The CDR3, as DNA: TGTGCCAGCAGCTTGCTTGGACTAGCGGGACAGAATGAGCAGTTCTTC.

Here the CDR3 reads CASSLTDGFSGNTIYF. CDR3 in DNA: TGTGCCAGCAGCTTAACCGACGGGTTCTCTGGAAACACCATATATTTT. J is TRBJ1-3 and V is TRBV5-6, with D unresolved. The CDR3 loop spans 16 amino acids. The V gene lost 2 bases and the J gene lost 0 bases, with 12 bases spanning the gap. The germline gives CDR1 SGHDT, CDR2 YYEEEE. Looking up the rest from reference TRBV5-6 and TRBJ1-3 gives the full variable domain: DAGVTQSPTHLIKTRGQQVTLRCSPKSGHDTVSWYQQALGQGPQFIFQYYEEEERQRGNFPDRFSGHQFPNYSSELNVNALLLGDSALYLCASSLTDGFSGNTIYFGEGSWLTVV.

This sequence joins TRBV9 and TRBJ2-7; the match to TRBD1 covers 7 bases. Trimming at V came to 0 bases and at J to 3 bases, leaving 3 bases not matched to a gene. The CDR3 covers 14 residues. Germline values: CDR1 SGDLS, CDR2 YYNGEE. The CDR3 DNA sequence: TGTGCCAGCAGCGTAGGGCAGGGGGACTACGAGCAGTACTTC. Encoded protein: CASSVGQGDYEQYF.

This clone was observed a handful of times. The V gene is TRBV30, the J gene TRBJ1-2; 10 nucleotides line up with TRBD1. The CDR3 runs 15 residues. CDR1 and CDR2 (germline): GTSNPN, SVGIG (reference sequence). Losses at the gene ends were 2 bases for V and 8 bases for J; bases not matched to a gene: 11. Here the CDR3 DNA reads TGTGCCTGGAGTCAGGCAGGGACAGGGGAGGGAGGCTACACCTTC. Protein sequence: CAWSQAGTGEGGYTF.

V usage is TRBV5-1 and J usage is TRBJ2-1, with 9 bases identical to TRBD2. This CDR3 is built from 14 residues. After removal of 7 bases from V and 8 bases from J, the junction contained 10 bases not matched to a gene. Germline values: CDR1 SGHRS, CDR2 YFSETQ. This CDR3 is CASELGVAGDEQFF. The DNA of the CDR3 is TGCGCCAGCGAGCTTGGGGTAGCGGGAGATGAGCAGTTCTTC.

V usage is TRBV7-2 and J usage is TRBJ2-1; a possible D gene is TRBD2 (6 bases). V was shortened by 1 base and J by 13 bases, with 17 bases between the two germline ends. The CDR3 spans 14 residues. The germline gives CDR1 SGHTA, CDR2 FQGNSA. CDR3 coding DNA: TGTGCCAGCAGCTTAGGCGGCGGGACGGGAAATCAGTTCTTC. Translation: CASSLGGGTGNQFF.

The CDR3 loop is CASSLMQGVYEQYF. DNA of the CDR3: TGTGCCAGCAGTCTGATGCAGGGGGTATACGAGCAGTACTTC. The rearrangement links TRBV2 to TRBJ2-7, with 7 bases aligning to TRBD1. The germline V gene has CDR1 SNHLY and CDR2 FYNNEI. This CDR3 has 14 residues. Losses at the gene ends were 5 bases for V and 4 bases for J; bases not matched to a gene: 8.

The V gene is TRBV7-2, the J gene TRBJ1-1; D perhaps matches TRBD1 (6 bases). Germline CDR1 reads SGHTA; CDR2 reads FQGNSA. V gave up 5 bases and J gave up 4 bases, with 14 bases separating them. The CDR3 extends over 14 amino acids. This CDR3 reads CASSPRQEPTEAFF. The CDR3 bases are TGTGCCAGCAGCCCCCGACAGGAACCCACTGAAGCTTTCTTT.

The V and J genes are TRBV6-5 and TRBJ2-5; D possibly corresponds to TRBD2 (6 bases). Per germline, CDR1 MNHEY and CDR2 SVGAGI. V lost 2 bases to trimming and J lost 7 bases, with 17 bases between them. This CDR3 has 15 amino acids. The chain's CDR3 is CASSYEVRPEGTQYF. The CDR3, as DNA: TGTGCCAGCAGTTACGAGGTGCGGCCGGAGGGGACCCAGTACTTC.

The rearrangement uses TRBV15 and TRBJ1-4; tentative D call: TRBD1 (5 bases). The V end was cut by 0 bases, the J end by 11 bases, with 10 bases between. Germline CDR1 LNHNV, CDR2 YYDKDF (reference sequence). CDR3 size: 13 residues. This CDR3 reads CATSRDPGDKLFF. DNA for the CDR3: TGTGCCACCAGCAGAGATCCGGGGGATAAACTGTTTTTT.